The source of this T cell receptor beta chain is a study of T cells in Graves' hyperthyroidism and ophthalmopathy. Pregnant or lactating patients were excluded, as were those with uncontrolled infection or other autoimmune disease. PBMCs were sourced from more than 7.5 ml fresh peripheral blood. Study-wide results and limits: A 13 V-J signature model discriminated ophthalmopathy versus stable hyperthyroidism. The model foresaw ophthalmopathy a median roughly 6 months prior to onset.

On this clonotype itself: Its antigen is not identified.

Trimming shortened V by 4 bases and J by 2 bases, and 8 bases separated the two germline ends. This CDR3 is 13 amino acids long. Germline assignment: CDR1 MNHEY and CDR2 SVGAGI. The TCR beta CDR3 regions underwent amplification using RNA transcripts as the source. Researchers ran a first-round RT-PCR on the TCR CDR3 using the HTBI primer set. Each CDR3 protein gets one entry after TCRdb re-called the multiplex PCR reads with MiXCR. The sample has about 350,000 distinct CDR3 sequences, around 18% seen once. The chain recombines TRBV6-5 with TRBJ2-5; no clear D gene. The sequence was obtained from a woman aged 40 to 55 with Graves' ophthalmopathy. The sequenced sample was blood. The DNA of the CDR3 is TGTGCCAGCAGTTGGGTAGATCAAGAGACCCAGTACTTC. Protein product: CASSWVDQETQYF.